The source of this T cell receptor beta chain is a study of cytomegalovirus exposure and HLA in healthy donors. The data were produced by immunoSEQ multiplex PCR, yet TCRdb's version contains in-frame clones alone and is incomplete. Of roughly 130,000 clones listed, about 88% are singletons. J lost 3 bases, V lost 2 bases, and 6 bases had no gene match. The CDR3 loop spans 16 amino acids. The V gene's germline CDR1 is SGHTA and CDR2 FQGNSA. Source material: PBMCs. This sequence joins TRBV7-2 and TRBJ2-3; TRBD2 aligns across 9 bases. The TCR sequence derives from a woman aged 18-29 years in good health and CMV-seropositive. DNA of the CDR3: TGTGCCAGCAGCTTAATGTTGGCGGGGGGGACAGATACGCAGTATTTT. Residues: CASSLMLAGGTDTQYF.